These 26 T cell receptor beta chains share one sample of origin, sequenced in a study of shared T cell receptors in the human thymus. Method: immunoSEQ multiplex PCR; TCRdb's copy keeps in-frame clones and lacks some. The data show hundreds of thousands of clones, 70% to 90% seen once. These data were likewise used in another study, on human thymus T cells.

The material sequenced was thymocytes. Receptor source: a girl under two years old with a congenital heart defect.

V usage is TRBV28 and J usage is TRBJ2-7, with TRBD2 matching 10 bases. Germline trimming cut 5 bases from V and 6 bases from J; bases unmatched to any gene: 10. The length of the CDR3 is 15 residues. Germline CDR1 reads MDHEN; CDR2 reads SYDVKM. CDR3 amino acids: CASSTAGGPQGEQYF. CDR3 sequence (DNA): TGTGCCAGCAGTACAGCGGGGGGGCCCCAGGGCGAGCAGTACTTC.

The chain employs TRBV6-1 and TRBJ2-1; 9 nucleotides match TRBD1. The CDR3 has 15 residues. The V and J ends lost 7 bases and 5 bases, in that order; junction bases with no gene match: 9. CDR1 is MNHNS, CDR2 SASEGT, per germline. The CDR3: CASMPHRGPNNEQFF. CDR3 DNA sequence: TGTGCCAGCATGCCCCACAGGGGGCCGAACAATGAGCAGTTCTTC.

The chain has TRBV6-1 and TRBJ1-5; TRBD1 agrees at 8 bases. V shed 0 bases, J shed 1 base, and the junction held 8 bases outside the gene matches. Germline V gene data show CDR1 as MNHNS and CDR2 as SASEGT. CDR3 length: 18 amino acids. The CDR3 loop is CASSEARGQGASNQPQHF. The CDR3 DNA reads TGTGCCAGCAGTGAAGCCCGAGGACAGGGCGCGAGCAATCAGCCCCAGCATTTT.

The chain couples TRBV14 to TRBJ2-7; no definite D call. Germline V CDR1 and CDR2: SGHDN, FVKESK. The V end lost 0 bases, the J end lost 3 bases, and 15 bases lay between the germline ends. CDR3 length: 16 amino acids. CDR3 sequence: CASSQDRPGVGYEQYF. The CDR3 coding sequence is TGTGCCAGCAGCCAAGATCGGCCAGGTGTTGGCTACGAGCAGTACTTC.

The CDR3 DNA reads TGTGCCAGCAGCCGAGGGGGGGGGATGAACACTGAAGCTTTCTTT. Translating it yields CASSRGGGMNTEAFF. The V call is TRBV11-2, the J call TRBJ1-1; D perhaps matches TRBD1 (6 bases). V was clipped by 5 bases and J by 0 bases, with 13 bases between them. This CDR3 comprises 15 residues. Germline CDR1 SGHAT, CDR2 FQNNGV.

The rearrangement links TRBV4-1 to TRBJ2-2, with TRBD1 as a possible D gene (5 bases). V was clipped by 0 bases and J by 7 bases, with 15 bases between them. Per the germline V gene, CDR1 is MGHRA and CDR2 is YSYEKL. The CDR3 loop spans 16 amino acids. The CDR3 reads CASSQDPGHQHGELFF. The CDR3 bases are TGCGCCAGCAGCCAAGATCCAGGGCACCAGCACGGGGAGCTGTTTTTT.

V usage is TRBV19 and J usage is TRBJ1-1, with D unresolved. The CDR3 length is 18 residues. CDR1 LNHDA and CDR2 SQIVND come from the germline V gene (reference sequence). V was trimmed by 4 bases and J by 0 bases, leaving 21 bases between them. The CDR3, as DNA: TGTGCCAGTAGTAAGCTGACCGGCGATTGGGCCATGAACACTGAAGCTTTCTTT. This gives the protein CASSKLTGDWAMNTEAFF.

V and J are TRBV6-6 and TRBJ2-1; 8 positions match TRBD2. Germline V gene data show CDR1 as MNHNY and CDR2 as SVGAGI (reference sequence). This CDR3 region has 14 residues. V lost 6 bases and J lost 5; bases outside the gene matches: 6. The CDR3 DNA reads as TGTGCCAGCAGCGAGTCGGGGGGGGACAATGAGCAGTTCTTC. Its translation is CASSESGGDNEQFF.

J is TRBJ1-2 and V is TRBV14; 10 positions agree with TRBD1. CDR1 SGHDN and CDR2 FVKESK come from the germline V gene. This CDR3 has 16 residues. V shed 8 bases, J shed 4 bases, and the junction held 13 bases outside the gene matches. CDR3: CASGPGQGPTLYGYTF. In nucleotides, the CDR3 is TGTGCCAGCGGGCCGGGACAGGGGCCCACCCTCTATGGCTACACCTTC.

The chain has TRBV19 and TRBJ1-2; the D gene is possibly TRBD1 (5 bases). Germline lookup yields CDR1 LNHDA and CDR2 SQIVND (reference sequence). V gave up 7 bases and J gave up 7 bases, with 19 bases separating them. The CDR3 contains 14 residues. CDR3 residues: CASNGRGGVGGYTF. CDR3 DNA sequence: TGTGCCAGTAATGGGCGCGGAGGGGTAGGTGGCTACACCTTC.

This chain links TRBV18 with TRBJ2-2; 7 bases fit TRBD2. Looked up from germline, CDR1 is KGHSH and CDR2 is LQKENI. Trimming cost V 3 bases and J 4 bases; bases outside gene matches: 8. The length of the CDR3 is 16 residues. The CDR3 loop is CASSPYGGGCTGELFF. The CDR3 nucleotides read TGTGCCAGCTCACCTTACGGCGGGGGATGCACCGGGGAGCTGTTTTTT.

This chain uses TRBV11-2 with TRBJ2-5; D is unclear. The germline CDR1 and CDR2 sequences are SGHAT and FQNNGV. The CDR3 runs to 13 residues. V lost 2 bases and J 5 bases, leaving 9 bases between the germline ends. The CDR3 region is CASSLPLLETQYF. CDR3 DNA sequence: TGTGCCAGCAGCTTACCCCTACTGGAGACCCAGTACTTC.

Here the CDR3 DNA reads TGCGCCAGCAGCGATCAGACTGATACCTCCGCGAACACCGGGGAGCTGTTTTTT. It codes for CASSDQTDTSANTGELFF. The genes are TRBV5-1 and TRBJ2-2; D unresolved. CDR1 is SGHRS and CDR2 is YFSETQ in the germline V gene. The CDR3 spans 18 residues. V dropped 4 bases and J dropped 0 bases, with 19 bases sitting between them.

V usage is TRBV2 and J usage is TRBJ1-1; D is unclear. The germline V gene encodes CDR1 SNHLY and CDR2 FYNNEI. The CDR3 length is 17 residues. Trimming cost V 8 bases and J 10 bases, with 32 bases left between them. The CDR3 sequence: CASPPLGRVSYYHGAFF. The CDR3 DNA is TGTGCCAGCCCACCCCTGGGGAGGGTTTCCTACTACCATGGAGCTTTCTTT. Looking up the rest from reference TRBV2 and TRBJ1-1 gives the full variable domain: EPEVTQTPSHQVTQMGQEVILRCVPISNHLYFYWYRQILGQKVEFLVSFYNNEISEKSEIFDDQFSVERPDGSNFTLKIRSTKLEDSAMYFCASPPLGRVSYYHGAFFGQGTRLTVV.

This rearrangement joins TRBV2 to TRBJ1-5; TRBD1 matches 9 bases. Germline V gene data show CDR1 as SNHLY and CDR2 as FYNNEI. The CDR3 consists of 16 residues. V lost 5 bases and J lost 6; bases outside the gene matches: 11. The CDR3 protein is CASSTGTGLGGQPQHF. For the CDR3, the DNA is TGTGCCAGCAGTACCGGGACAGGGCTCGGCGGTCAGCCCCAGCATTTT. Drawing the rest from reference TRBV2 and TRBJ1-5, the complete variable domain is EPEVTQTPSHQVTQMGQEVILRCVPISNHLYFYWYRQILGQKVEFLVSFYNNEISEKSEIFDDQFSVERPDGSNFTLKIRSTKLEDSAMYFCASSTGTGLGGQPQHFGDGTRLSIL.

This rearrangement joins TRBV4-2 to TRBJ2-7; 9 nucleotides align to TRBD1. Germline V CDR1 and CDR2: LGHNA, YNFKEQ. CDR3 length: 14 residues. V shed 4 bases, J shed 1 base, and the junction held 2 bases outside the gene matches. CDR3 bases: TGTGCCAGCAGCCCCGGGACAGGGTCCTACGAGCAGTACTTC. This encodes CASSPGTGSYEQYF.

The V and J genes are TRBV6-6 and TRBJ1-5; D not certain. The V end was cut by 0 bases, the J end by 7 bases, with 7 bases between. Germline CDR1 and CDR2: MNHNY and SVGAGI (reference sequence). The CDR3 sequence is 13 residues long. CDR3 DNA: TGTGCCAGCAGTTACTCGAGTCGGCAGCCCCAGCATTTT. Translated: CASSYSSRQPQHF.

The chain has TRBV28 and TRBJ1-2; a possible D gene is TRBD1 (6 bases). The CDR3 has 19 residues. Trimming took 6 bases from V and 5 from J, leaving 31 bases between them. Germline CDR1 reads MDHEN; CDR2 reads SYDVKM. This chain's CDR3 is CASSTKRPSYRVGIYGYTF. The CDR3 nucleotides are TGTGCCAGCAGCACAAAACGGCCCTCCTACAGGGTTGGTATTTATGGCTACACCTTC.

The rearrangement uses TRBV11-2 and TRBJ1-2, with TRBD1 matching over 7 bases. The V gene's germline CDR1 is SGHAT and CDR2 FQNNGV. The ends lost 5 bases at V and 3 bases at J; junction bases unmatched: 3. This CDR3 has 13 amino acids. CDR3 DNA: TGTGCCAGCAGCCCAGGGACAGACTATGGCTACACCTTC. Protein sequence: CASSPGTDYGYTF.

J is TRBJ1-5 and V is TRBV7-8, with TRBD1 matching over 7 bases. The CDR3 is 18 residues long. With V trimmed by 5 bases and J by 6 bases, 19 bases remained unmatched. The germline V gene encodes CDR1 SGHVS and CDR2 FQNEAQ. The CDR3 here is CASSPGTVRGLAIQPQHF. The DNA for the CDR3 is TGTGCCAGCAGCCCAGGGACAGTAAGGGGATTAGCAATTCAGCCCCAGCATTTT. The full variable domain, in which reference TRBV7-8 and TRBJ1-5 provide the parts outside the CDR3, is GAGVSQSPRYKVAKRGQDVALRCDPISGHVSLFWYQQALGQGPEFLTYFQNEAQLDKSGLPSDRFFAERPEGSVSTLKIQRTQQEDSAVYLCASSPGTVRGLAIQPQHFGDGTRLSIL.

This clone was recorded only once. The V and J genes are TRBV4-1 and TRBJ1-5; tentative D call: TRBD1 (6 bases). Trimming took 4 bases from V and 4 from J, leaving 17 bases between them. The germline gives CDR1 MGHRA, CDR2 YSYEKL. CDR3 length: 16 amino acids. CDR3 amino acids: CASSRRTGFENQPQHF. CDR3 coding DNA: TGCGCCAGCAGCCGACGAACAGGGTTTGAGAATCAGCCCCAGCATTTT.

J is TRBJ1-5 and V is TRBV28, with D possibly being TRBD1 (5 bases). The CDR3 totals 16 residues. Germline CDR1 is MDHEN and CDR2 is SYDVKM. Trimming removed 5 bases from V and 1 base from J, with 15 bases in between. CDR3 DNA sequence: TGTGCCAGCAGTAGGAGCAGGGCCTGCAGCAATCAGCCCCAGCATTTT. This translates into CASSRSRACSNQPQHF.

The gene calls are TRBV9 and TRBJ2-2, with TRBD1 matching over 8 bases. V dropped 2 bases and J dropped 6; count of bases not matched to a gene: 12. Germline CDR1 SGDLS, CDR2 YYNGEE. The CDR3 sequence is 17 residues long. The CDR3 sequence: CASSVGTGTGGSGELFF. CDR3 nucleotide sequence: TGTGCCAGCAGCGTCGGGACCGGGACAGGAGGTTCCGGGGAGCTGTTTTTT.

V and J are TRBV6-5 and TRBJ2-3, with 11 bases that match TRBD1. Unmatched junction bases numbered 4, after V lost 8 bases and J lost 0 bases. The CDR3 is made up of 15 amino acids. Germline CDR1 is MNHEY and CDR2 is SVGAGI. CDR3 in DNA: TGTGCCAGCGGAGGACAGGGGGCTAGCACAGATACGCAGTATTTT. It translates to CASGGQGASTDTQYF.

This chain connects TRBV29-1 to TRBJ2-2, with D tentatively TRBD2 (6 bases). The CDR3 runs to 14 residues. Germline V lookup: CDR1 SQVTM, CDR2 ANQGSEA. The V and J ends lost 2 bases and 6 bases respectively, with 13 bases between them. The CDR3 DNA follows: TGCAGCGTTGAATACCTTGGAGGGGCCGGGGAGCTGTTTTTT. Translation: CSVEYLGGAGELFF.

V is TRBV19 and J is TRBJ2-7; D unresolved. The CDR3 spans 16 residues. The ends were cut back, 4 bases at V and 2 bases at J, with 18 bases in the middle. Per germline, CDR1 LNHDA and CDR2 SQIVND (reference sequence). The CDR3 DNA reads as TGTGCCAGTAGTAGGCCCTCCTTGGGCCGCCCCTACGAGCAGTACTTC. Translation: CASSRPSLGRPYEQYF.